This T cell receptor beta chain is drawn from a study of spatial heterogeneity in lung cancer. Study context: Available follow-up PBMC samples were sequenced, at a median of approximately two years post-resection.

General observations from the study: Ubiquitous expanded tumor TCRs appeared in blood more at resection than follow-up.

Time point described: blood at routine non-recurrence follow-up after resection. Without sorting, whole RNA was sequenced from tumor, nontumor lung or frozen PBMC. The presence of a unique molecular identifier marked each TCR cDNA molecule. In TCRdb, the 5' RACE reads were re-called with MiXCR into one record per CDR3 protein. The sample has around 110,000 distinct CDR3 sequences, 9.5% to 15% seen once. The CDR3 is 16 residues long. The germline V and J ends were trimmed by 6 bases and 4 bases, with 20 bases remaining between them. This clonotype was seen a handful of times. The antigen is unknown. This receptor was taken from a male donor with early-stage non-small cell lung cancer. This specimen was PBMCs, taken at follow-up. The rearrangement joins TRBV12-3 or TRBV12-4 to TRBJ2-3; D remains unclear. CDR3 residues: CASRIGRAINADTQYF. As DNA, the CDR3 is TGTGCCAGCAGGATAGGCCGGGCTATCAACGCAGATACGCAGTATTTT.